What follows describes a single T cell receptor beta chain. Its antigen is unidentified. One junction end disagrees with the germline gene, perhaps due to a read error. Other DNA sequences in the same sample also yield this CDR3. Researchers ran the PCR with 60 Vbeta and 13 Jbeta primers. This table comes from immunoSEQ multiplex PCR, and its TCRdb copy is limited to in-frame clones, with some not included. The sample lists 130,000 or so clones, around 80% seen once, with 3% to 3.5% in the top ten. The data belong to a study of cytomegalovirus exposure and HLA in healthy donors. Study conclusions and caveats: Cytomegalovirus association was listed for 164 TCR beta chains.

Germline CDR1 SGHRS, CDR2 YFSETQ. The CDR3 is 16 residues long. This receptor was obtained from a man aged 40-49 years in good health and CMV-seronegative. This sequence joins TRBV5-1 and TRBJ2-3; 11 nucleotides line up with TRBD2. Material for sequencing was PBMCs. The CDR3 bases are TGCGCCAGCAGCACGATGACTAGCGGGAACACAGATACGCAGTACTTT. Amino acid sequence: CASSTMTSGNTDTQYF.